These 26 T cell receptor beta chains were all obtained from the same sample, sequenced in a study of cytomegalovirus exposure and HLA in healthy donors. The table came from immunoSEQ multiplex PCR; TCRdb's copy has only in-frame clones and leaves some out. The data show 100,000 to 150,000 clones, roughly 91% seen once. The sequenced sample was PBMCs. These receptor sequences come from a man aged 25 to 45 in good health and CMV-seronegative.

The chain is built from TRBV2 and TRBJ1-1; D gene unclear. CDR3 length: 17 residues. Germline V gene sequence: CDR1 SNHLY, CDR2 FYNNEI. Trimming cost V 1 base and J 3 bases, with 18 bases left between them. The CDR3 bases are TGTGCCAGCAGTGAAGAGGTGGCGCTAGCTTGGGACACTGAAGCTTTCTTT. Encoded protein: CASSEEVALAWDTEAFF.

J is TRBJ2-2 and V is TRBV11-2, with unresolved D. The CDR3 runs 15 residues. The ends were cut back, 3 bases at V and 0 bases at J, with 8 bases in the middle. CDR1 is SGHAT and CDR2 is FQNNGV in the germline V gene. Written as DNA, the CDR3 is TGTGCCAGCAGCTTTTACAACGCGAACACCGGGGAGCTGTTTTTT. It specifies CASSFYNANTGELFF.

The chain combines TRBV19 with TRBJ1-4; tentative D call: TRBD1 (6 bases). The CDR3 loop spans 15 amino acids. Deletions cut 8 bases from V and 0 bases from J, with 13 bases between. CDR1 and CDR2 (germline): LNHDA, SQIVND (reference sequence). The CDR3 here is CASSGTLTTNEKLFF. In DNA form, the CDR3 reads TGTGCCAGTTCCGGGACATTAACAACTAATGAAAAACTGTTTTTT.

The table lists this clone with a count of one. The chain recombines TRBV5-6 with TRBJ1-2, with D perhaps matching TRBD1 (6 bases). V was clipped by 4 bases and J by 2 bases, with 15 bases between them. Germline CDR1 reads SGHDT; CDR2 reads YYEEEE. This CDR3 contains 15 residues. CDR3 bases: TGTGCCAGCAGCCCCTACAGGGAGGGGAACTATGGCTACACCTTC. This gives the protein CASSPYREGNYGYTF.

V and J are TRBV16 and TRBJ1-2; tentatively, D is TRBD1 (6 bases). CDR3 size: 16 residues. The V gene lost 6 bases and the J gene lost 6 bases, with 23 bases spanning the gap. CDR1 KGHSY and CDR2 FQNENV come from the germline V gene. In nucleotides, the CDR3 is TGTGCCAGCAGTCGTTGGACCCCTGGGACAAGGGATGGCTACACCTTC. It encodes CASSRWTPGTRDGYTF.

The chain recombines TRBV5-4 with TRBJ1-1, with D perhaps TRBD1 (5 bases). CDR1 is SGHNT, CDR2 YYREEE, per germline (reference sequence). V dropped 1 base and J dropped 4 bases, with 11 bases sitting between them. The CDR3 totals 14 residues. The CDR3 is CASSLQGGGTEAFF. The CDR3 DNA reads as TGTGCCAGCAGCTTGCAGGGAGGTGGCACTGAAGCTTTCTTT.

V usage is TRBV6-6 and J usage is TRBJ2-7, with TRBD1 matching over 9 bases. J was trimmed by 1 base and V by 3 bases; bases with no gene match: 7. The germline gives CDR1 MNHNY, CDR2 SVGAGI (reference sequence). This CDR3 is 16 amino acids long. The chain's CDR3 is CASSYDNRGLSYEQYF. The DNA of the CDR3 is TGTGCCAGCAGTTATGATAACAGGGGGCTTTCCTACGAGCAGTACTTC.

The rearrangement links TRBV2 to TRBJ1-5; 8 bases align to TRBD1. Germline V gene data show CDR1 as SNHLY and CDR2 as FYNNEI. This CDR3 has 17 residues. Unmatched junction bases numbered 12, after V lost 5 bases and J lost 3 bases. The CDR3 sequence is CASSMDRDGPNNQPQHF. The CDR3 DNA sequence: TGTGCCAGCAGTATGGACAGGGACGGTCCTAACAATCAGCCCCAGCATTTT.

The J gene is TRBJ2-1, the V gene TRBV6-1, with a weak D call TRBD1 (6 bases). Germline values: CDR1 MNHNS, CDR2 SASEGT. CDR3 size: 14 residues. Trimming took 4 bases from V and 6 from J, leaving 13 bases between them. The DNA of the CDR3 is TGTGCCAGCAGTGCAAACAGGGTTAGCAATGAGCAGTTCTTC. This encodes CASSANRVSNEQFF.

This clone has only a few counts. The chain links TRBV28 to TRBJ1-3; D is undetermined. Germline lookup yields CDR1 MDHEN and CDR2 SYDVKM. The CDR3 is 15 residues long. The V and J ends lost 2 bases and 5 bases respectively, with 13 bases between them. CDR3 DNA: TGTGCCAGCAGTTTAGCGGGGATGAGTAGAAACACCATATATTTT. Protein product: CASSLAGMSRNTIYF.

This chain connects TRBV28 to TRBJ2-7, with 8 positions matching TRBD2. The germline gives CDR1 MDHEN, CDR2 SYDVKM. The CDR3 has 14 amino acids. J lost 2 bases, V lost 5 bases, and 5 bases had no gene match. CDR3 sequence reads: CASSPRGGPYEQYF. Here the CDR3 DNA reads TGTGCCAGCAGTCCCCGGGGGGGACCCTACGAGCAGTACTTC.

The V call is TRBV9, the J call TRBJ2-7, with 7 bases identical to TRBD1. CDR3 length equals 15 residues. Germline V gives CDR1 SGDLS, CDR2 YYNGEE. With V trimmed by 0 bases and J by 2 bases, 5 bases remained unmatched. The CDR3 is CASSVGGQVTYEQYF. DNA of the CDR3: TGTGCCAGCAGCGTAGGAGGACAGGTCACCTACGAGCAGTACTTC.

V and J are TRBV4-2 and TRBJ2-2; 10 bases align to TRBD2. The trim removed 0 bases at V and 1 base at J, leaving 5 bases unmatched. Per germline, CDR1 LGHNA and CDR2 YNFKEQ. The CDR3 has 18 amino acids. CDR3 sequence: CASSQDGSSGGNTGELFF. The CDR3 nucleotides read TGTGCCAGCAGCCAAGATGGGTCTAGCGGGGGGAACACCGGGGAGCTGTTTTTT.

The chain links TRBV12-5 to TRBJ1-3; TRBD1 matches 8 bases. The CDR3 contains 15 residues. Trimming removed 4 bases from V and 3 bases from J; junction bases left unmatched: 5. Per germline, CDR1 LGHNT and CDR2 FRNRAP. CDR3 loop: CASGSQGAVGNTIYF. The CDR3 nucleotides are TGTGCTAGTGGTTCTCAGGGGGCGGTTGGAAACACCATATATTTT.

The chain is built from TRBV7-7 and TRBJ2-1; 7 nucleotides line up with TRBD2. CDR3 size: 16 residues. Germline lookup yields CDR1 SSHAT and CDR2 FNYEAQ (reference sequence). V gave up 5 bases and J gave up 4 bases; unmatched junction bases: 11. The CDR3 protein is CASSPMAGRGYNEQFF. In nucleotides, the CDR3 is TGTGCCAGCAGCCCAATGGCAGGGCGGGGGTACAATGAGCAGTTCTTC.

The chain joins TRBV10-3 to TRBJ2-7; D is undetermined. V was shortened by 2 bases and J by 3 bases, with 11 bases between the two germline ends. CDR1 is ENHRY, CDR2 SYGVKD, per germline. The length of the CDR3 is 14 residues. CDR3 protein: CAISERMQDYEQYF. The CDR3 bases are TGTGCCATCAGTGAGAGGATGCAGGACTACGAGCAGTACTTC.

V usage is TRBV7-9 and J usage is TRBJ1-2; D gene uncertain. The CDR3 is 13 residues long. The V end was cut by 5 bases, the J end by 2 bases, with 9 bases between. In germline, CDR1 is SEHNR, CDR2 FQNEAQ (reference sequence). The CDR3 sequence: CASSHDGNYGYTF. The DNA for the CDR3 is TGTGCCAGCAGCCATGACGGGAACTATGGCTACACCTTC.

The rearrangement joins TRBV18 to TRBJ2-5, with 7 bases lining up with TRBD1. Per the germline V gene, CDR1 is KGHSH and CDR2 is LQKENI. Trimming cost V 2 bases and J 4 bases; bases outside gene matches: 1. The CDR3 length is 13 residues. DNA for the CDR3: TGTGCCAGCTCACCAAACAGGGGAGAGACCCAGTACTTC. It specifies CASSPNRGETQYF.

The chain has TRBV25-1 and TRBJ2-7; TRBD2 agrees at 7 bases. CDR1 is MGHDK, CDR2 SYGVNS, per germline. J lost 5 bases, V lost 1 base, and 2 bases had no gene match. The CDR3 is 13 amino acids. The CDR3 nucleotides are TGTGCCAGCAGTGAATGGGAGGGTAACGAGCAGTACTTC. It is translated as CASSEWEGNEQYF.

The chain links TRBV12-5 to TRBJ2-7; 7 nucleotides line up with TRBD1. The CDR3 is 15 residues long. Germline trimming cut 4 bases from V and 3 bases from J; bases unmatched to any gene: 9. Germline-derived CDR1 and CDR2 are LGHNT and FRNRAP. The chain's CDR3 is CASGSAQGLIYEQYF. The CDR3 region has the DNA TGTGCTAGTGGTTCAGCACAGGGGTTAATCTACGAGCAGTACTTC.

The CDR3 sequence: CASRDRVRNSPLHF. Here the CDR3 DNA reads TGTGCCAGCAGGGACAGGGTGCGGAATTCACCCCTCCACTTT. The chain carries TRBV6-5 and TRBJ1-6; 8 bases line up with TRBD1. Germline CDR1 reads MNHEY; CDR2 reads SVGAGI. This CDR3 contains 14 residues. V shed 6 bases and J 7 bases; nucleotides not matched to a gene: 5.

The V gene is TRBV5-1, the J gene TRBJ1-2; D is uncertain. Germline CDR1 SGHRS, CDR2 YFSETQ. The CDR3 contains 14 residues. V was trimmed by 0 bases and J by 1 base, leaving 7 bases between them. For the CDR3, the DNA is TGCGCCAGCAGCTTGGCTGAGGGTAACTATGGCTACACCTTC. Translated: CASSLAEGNYGYTF.

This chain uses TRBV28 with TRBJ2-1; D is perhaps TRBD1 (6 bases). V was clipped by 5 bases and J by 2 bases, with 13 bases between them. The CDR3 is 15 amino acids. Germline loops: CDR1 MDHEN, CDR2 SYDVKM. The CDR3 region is CASSPRKGAYNEQFF. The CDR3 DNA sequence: TGTGCCAGCAGTCCTCGGAAGGGGGCCTACAATGAGCAGTTCTTC. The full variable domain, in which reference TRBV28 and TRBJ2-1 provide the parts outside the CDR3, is DVKVTQSSRYLVKRTGEKVFLECVQDMDHENMFWYRQDPGLGLRLIYFSYDVKMKEKGDIPEGYSVSREKKERFSLILESASTNQTSMYLCASSPRKGAYNEQFFGPGTRLTVL.

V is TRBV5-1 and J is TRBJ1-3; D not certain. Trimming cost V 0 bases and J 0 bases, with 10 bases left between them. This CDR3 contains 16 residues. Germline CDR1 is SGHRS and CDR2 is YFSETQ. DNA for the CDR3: TGCGCCAGCAGCTTGGACCCTTTCAGCTCTGGAAACACCATATATTTT. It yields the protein CASSLDPFSSGNTIYF. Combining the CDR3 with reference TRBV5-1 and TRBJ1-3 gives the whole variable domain KAGVTQTPRYLIKTRGQQVTLSCSPISGHRSVSWYQQTPGQGLQFLFEYFSETQRNKGNFPGRFSGRQFSNSRSEMNVSTLELGDSALYLCASSLDPFSSGNTIYFGEGSWLTVV.

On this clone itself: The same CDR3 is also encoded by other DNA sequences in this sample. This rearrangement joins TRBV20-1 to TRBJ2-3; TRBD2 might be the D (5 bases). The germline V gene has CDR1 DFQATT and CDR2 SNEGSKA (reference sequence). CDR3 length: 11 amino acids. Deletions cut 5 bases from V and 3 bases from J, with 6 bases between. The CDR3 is CSARGTDTQYF. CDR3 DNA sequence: TGCAGTGCTCGGGGAACAGATACGCAGTATTTT.

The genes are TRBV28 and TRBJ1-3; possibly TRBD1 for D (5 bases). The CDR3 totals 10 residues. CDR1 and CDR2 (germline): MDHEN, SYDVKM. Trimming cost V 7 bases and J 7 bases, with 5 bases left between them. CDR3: CASKGNTIYF. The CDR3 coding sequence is TGTGCCAGCAAGGGGAACACCATATATTTT.